Listed here are 26 T cell receptor beta chains from one sample, sequenced in a study of blood T cells in healthy people across ages. A J-beta primer mix and a sample-barcoded 5' primer were used in a second PCR of roughly 7 to 12 cycles. One entry per CDR3 protein results from TCRdb running MiXCR on the 5' RACE reads. The data contain approximately 1.5 million distinct CDR3 sequences, roughly 32% of them seen just once; the ten biggest clones take up approximately 10%. The specimen was blood. These receptor sequences come from a woman aged 30 to 39 in good health.

In the case of this clonotype: Germline is not matched at one junction end, which may reflect a read error. The chain uses TRBV4-2 and TRBJ2-1; D gene unclear. CDR1 and CDR2 from the germline V gene are LGHNA and YNFKEQ. CDR3 length: 17 residues. As DNA, the CDR3 is TGTGCCAGCAGCCAAGATCCCTCGCAGGAGTACTACGATGAGCAGTTCTTC. This sequence encodes CASSQDPSQEYYDEQFF.

V usage is TRBV6-5 and J usage is TRBJ2-2; 9 nucleotides match TRBD1. The J segment lost 6 bases and the V segment lost 5 bases, leaving 7 bases of the junction unmatched. From germline, CDR1 is MNHEY and CDR2 SVGAGI. The CDR3 totals 15 residues. In DNA form, the CDR3 reads TGTGCCAGCAGTCGGACAGGGGCCCTGTCCGGGGAGCTGTTTTTT. Encoded protein: CASSRTGALSGELFF.

This clonotype occurred many times. This chain uses TRBV6-6 with TRBJ1-2, with D perhaps matching TRBD1 (5 bases). Germline V gene lookup returns CDR1 MNHNY and CDR2 SVGAGI (reference sequence). This CDR3 has 14 amino acids. V lost 5 bases, J lost 6 bases, and 16 bases lay in between. Here the CDR3 reads CASSPSGGFNGYTF. CDR3 DNA sequence: TGTGCCAGCAGTCCCTCGGGGGGGTTCAATGGCTACACCTTC.

The genes are TRBV9 and TRBJ2-5; TRBD2 agrees at 15 bases. The CDR3 extends over 18 amino acids. Germline CDR1 and CDR2: SGDLS and YYNGEE. V lost 3 bases, J lost 4 bases, and 10 bases stayed unmatched. The CDR3 protein is CASSGRTSGGAVSETQYF. The CDR3 DNA reads TGTGCCAGCAGCGGACGGACTAGCGGGGGGGCAGTGTCAGAGACCCAGTACTTC. Full variable domain (missing parts from reference TRBV9 and TRBJ2-5): DSGVTQTPKHLITATGQRVTLRCSPRSGDLSVYWYQQSLDQGLQFLIQYYNGEERAKGNILERFSAQQFPDLHSELNLSSLELGDSALYFCASSGRTSGGAVSETQYFGPGTRLLVL.

The table lists this clonotype with a count of one. This could be a read error, since a much larger clone is one nucleotide away. V usage is TRBV6-6 and J usage is TRBJ2-3, with 8 bases that match TRBD1. The J segment lost 10 bases and the V segment lost 6 bases, leaving 15 bases of the junction unmatched. This CDR3 comprises 15 residues. CDR1 and CDR2 from the germline V gene are MNHNY and SVGAGI (reference sequence). The CDR3 DNA reads TGTGCCAGCAGCTCGTCCCAGGGGGCGACGGATCCGCAGTATTTT. This codes for CASSSSQGATDPQYF.

The table lists this clonotype with a few counts. The chain uses TRBV6-5 and TRBJ2-1; TRBD2 is a possible D gene (6 bases). Trimming removed 5 bases from V and 4 bases from J, with 15 bases in between. This CDR3 has 15 residues. Germline loops: CDR1 MNHEY, CDR2 SVGAGI. This chain's CDR3 is CASSPPGRGYNEQFF. The DNA of the CDR3 is TGTGCCAGCAGTCCCCCGGGTCGGGGGTACAATGAGCAGTTCTTC.

The chain uses TRBV20-1 and TRBJ2-3, with 11 bases lining up with TRBD2. The CDR3 sequence is 16 residues long. V lost 1 base, J lost 2 bases, and 5 bases stayed unmatched. CDR1 is DFQATT, CDR2 SNEGSKA, per germline (reference sequence). The CDR3 DNA reads as TGCAGTGCTAGAGTCTCTAGCGGGGGGTTCACAGATACGCAGTATTTT. Translation gives CSARVSSGGFTDTQYF.

This clonotype has only a few counts. This chain uses TRBV6-6 with TRBJ1-2, with D hard to call. The CDR3 length is 13 residues. With 7 bases removed from V and 4 bases from J, the gap between germline ends came to 13 bases. Per the germline V gene, CDR1 is MNHNY and CDR2 is SVGAGI (reference sequence). In nucleotides, the CDR3 is TGTGCCAGCACCCTGGGCCAAACCTATGGCTACACCTTC. Its protein product is CASTLGQTYGYTF.

This clonotype was detected a few times. The rearrangement links TRBV27 to TRBJ2-2, with TRBD1 identical over 8 bases. Germline CDR1 and CDR2: MNHEY and SMNVEV (reference sequence). The CDR3 is made up of 17 amino acids. V shed 1 base, J shed 5 bases, and the junction held 9 bases outside the gene matches. The CDR3 nucleotides are TGTGCCAGCAGTTTATACGGACAGGGCACCCGGACCGGGGAGCTGTTTTTT. It translates to CASSLYGQGTRTGELFF.

This sequence joins TRBV19 and TRBJ2-3, with TRBD2 matching 7 bases. Germline V gives CDR1 LNHDA, CDR2 SQIVND (reference sequence). The CDR3 covers 18 residues. Unmatched junction bases numbered 17, after V lost 3 bases and J lost 5 bases. As DNA, the CDR3 is TGTGCCAGTAGTATTGTCGATCCGCGGGAGAGTCGCGGAGATACGCAGTATTTT. This gives the protein CASSIVDPRESRGDTQYF.

This clonotype was counted at least ten times. The V gene is TRBV29-1, the J gene TRBJ2-7; possible D gene TRBD1, 6 bases. Trimming stripped 6 bases from V and 3 bases from J, with 12 bases between. Germline assignment: CDR1 SQVTM and CDR2 ANQGSEA. The CDR3 is 12 amino acids. CDR3 residues: CSVIQGYYEQYF. Here the CDR3 DNA reads TGCAGCGTGATACAGGGTTACTACGAGCAGTACTTC.

The chain is built from TRBV9 and TRBJ2-3, with 8 bases that match TRBD1. The CDR3 runs to 15 residues. From germline, CDR1 is SGDLS and CDR2 YYNGEE. Trimming cost V 0 bases and J 6 bases; bases outside gene matches: 6. The CDR3 region is CASSVAGGGADTQYF. DNA of the CDR3: TGTGCCAGCAGCGTAGCAGGGGGCGGTGCGGATACGCAGTATTTT.

The J gene is TRBJ1-1, the V gene TRBV5-1; 8 bases are shared with TRBD1. Germline trimming cut 4 bases from V and 1 base from J; bases unmatched to any gene: 6. Germline assignment: CDR1 SGHRS and CDR2 YFSETQ. This CDR3 is built from 15 residues. DNA for the CDR3: TGCGCCAGCAGCCAAACTGACAGGGGGAACACTGAAGCTTTCTTT. Translating it yields CASSQTDRGNTEAFF.

This clonotype has only a few counts. The chain employs TRBV7-9 and TRBJ2-5; the match to TRBD2 covers 8 bases. Per germline, CDR1 SEHNR and CDR2 FQNEAQ (reference sequence). This CDR3 has 16 residues. The ends lost 2 bases at V and 4 bases at J; junction bases unmatched: 9. The CDR3 nucleotides are TGTGCCAGCAGCTTAATATCCGCGGGAGGTAGAGAGACCCAGTACTTC. Translating it yields CASSLISAGGRETQYF.

The chain couples TRBV11-2 to TRBJ2-5, with 8 bases that match TRBD1. The tail of the sequence fits TRBJ2-7 better, so the J call may be wrong. The CDR3 runs to 15 residues. CDR1 is SGHAT, CDR2 FQNNGV, per germline. The DNA for the CDR3 is TGTGCCAGCAGCTTAGGAGACAGGGGAACCCACGAGCAGTACTTC. It translates to CASSLGDRGTHEQYF.

The table lists this clonotype with a few counts. V and J are TRBV7-3 and TRBJ2-1; possible D gene TRBD2, 5 bases. The CDR3 length is 14 residues. V shed 5 bases and J shed 6 bases, with 14 bases lying between them. Germline-derived CDR1 and CDR2 are SGHTA and FQGTGA. CDR3 sequence reads: CASSPNRAGNEQFF. The CDR3 coding sequence is TGTGCCAGCAGCCCCAATAGGGCGGGCAATGAGCAGTTCTTC.

This rearrangement joins TRBV27 to TRBJ2-7; TRBD2 is a possible D gene (5 bases). CDR1 MNHEY and CDR2 SMNVEV come from the germline V gene (reference sequence). The CDR3 totals 15 residues. The V gene lost 8 bases and the J gene lost 6 bases, with 23 bases spanning the gap. In DNA form, the CDR3 reads TGTGCCAGCCGCACCGAGGGCCGGCCGCGTAGCGAGCAGTACTTC. As protein: CASRTEGRPRSEQYF.

This rearrangement joins TRBV9 to TRBJ1-4, with 7 bases that match TRBD1. The CDR3 loop spans 15 amino acids. Germline V gene data show CDR1 as SGDLS and CDR2 as YYNGEE. The V gene end was trimmed by 3 bases and the J gene end by 8 bases; junction bases not matched to a gene: 10. The CDR3 region has the DNA TGTGCCAGCAGCGAACAGGGGAGTAAATCCGAAAAACTGTTTTTT. Its translation is CASSEQGSKSEKLFF.

This chain connects TRBV28 to TRBJ2-1; TRBD2 agrees at 7 bases. The CDR3 contains 16 residues. CDR1 is MDHEN and CDR2 is SYDVKM in the germline V gene. With V trimmed by 6 bases and J by 0 bases, 8 bases remained unmatched. Here the CDR3 DNA reads TGTGCCAGCAGGCAAGAAACTAGCGTCTCCTACAATGAGCAGTTCTTC. It is translated as CASRQETSVSYNEQFF.

This clonotype was seen only a few times. The chain is built from TRBV7-9 and TRBJ2-5; D unresolved. There are 13 residues in the CDR3. From germline, CDR1 is SEHNR and CDR2 FQNEAQ (reference sequence). Trimming took off 2 bases at V and 5 bases at J, with 9 bases between the two ends. This chain's CDR3 is CASSLTTSETQYF. The CDR3 nucleotides are TGTGCCAGCAGCTTAACGACTTCGGAGACCCAGTACTTC. The full variable domain, its missing parts supplied by reference TRBV7-9 and TRBJ2-5, is DTGVSQNPRHKITKRGQNVTFRCDPISEHNRLYWYRQTLGQGPEFLTYFQNEAQLEKSRLLSDRFSAERPKGSFSTLEIQRTEQGDSAMYLCASSLTTSETQYFGPGTRLLVL.

The sample holds a few counts of this clonotype. The chain links TRBV6-5 to TRBJ1-1; no reliable D call. The CDR3 covers 13 residues. Germline CDR1 is MNHEY and CDR2 is SVGAGI. Trimming cost V 2 bases and J 5 bases, with 9 bases left between them. The CDR3 sequence is CASSYGDNTEAFF. In nucleotides, the CDR3 is TGTGCCAGCAGTTACGGGGATAATACTGAAGCTTTCTTT.

This clonotype turned up a few times. The V gene is TRBV4-2, the J gene TRBJ2-1, with 8 bases that match TRBD2. The CDR3 has 16 amino acids. With 0 bases clipped from V and 1 base from J, the junction kept 2 bases outside the gene matches. Per the germline V gene, CDR1 is LGHNA and CDR2 is YNFKEQ. The chain's CDR3 is CASSQDTSGSYNEQFF. In nucleotides, the CDR3 is TGTGCCAGCAGCCAAGACACTAGCGGATCCTACAATGAGCAGTTCTTC.

The rearrangement links TRBV29-1 to TRBJ1-3; D call uncertain. The germline CDR1 and CDR2 sequences are SQVTM and ANQGSEA. V was shortened by 5 bases and J by 2 bases, with 7 bases between the two germline ends. This CDR3 contains 12 residues. The DNA for the CDR3 is TGCAGCGTTACGGTTACTGGAAACACCATATATTTT. It specifies CSVTVTGNTIYF.

This clonotype showed up just a few times. The chain is built from TRBV6-1 and TRBJ1-1; D is possibly TRBD1 (6 bases). CDR1 and CDR2 from the germline V gene are MNHNS and SASEGT. Deletions cut 0 bases from V and 5 bases from J, with 7 bases between. This CDR3 is 13 amino acids long. The DNA of the CDR3 is TGTGCCAGCAGTGAAGCAACAGGGACTGAAGCTTTCTTT. It yields the protein CASSEATGTEAFF.

This clonotype has a single count. The rearrangement joins TRBV28 to TRBJ1-2, with TRBD1 matching over 7 bases. Trimming cost V 4 bases and J 0 bases; bases outside gene matches: 5. The CDR3 runs to 15 residues. Germline lookup yields CDR1 MDHEN and CDR2 SYDVKM. CDR3 sequence (DNA): TGTGCCAGCAGTTCCTCTACAGGGGCTAACTATGGCTACACCTTC. It yields the protein CASSSSTGANYGYTF.

This clonotype was seen only a few times. The V gene is TRBV7-8, the J gene TRBJ1-1; D possibly corresponds to TRBD1 (5 bases). The germline V gene has CDR1 SGHVS and CDR2 FQNEAQ. V was clipped by 4 bases and J by 7 bases, with 16 bases between them. The CDR3 extends over 14 amino acids. The CDR3 nucleotides are TGTGCCAGCAGCTCTAGGGGTGGGATCGGTGAAGCTTTCTTT. Its protein product is CASSSRGGIGEAFF.